This passage covers 24 T cell receptor beta chains from one sample sequenced in a study of blood T cell repertoires in COVID-19 (dated by TCRdb to 2019 to 2021). Library preparation used the immunoSEQ multiplex PCR assay. Not all clones reach the TCRdb copy of this immuneACCESS table, which keeps in-frame sequences only. Checked studies attribute under half of the gap to unresolved V genes and leave the rest unexplained. The sample table shows some 170,000 clones, and roughly 89% are seen once. About 1.6% of the sample comes from the top ten. Sequencing used peripheral blood. The receptors derive from a woman aged 50 to 60 with acute or convalescent COVID-19.

The chain employs TRBV2 and TRBJ2-7; D is perhaps TRBD1 (6 bases). The CDR3 sequence is 14 residues long. V lost 10 bases and J lost 5, with 21 bases in between. In germline, CDR1 is SNHLY, CDR2 FYNNEI. The CDR3 sequence: CATTPRQEHHEQYF. The CDR3 nucleotides read TGTGCCACCACCCCCAGACAGGAACACCACGAGCAGTACTTC.

The genes are TRBV7-8 and TRBJ2-5, with 7 bases lining up with TRBD2. Trimming took 5 bases from V and 3 from J; bases not matched to a gene: 3. CDR3 length equals 13 residues. CDR1 and CDR2 from the germline V gene are SGHVS and FQNEAQ. The CDR3 protein is CASSRTREETQYF. CDR3 in DNA: TGTGCCAGCAGCCGGACTAGGGAAGAGACCCAGTACTTC.

The chain links TRBV4-1 to TRBJ1-2, with D maybe TRBD1 (5 bases). The CDR3 covers 16 residues. Germline CDR1 and CDR2: MGHRA and YSYEKL. V lost 0 bases and J 4 bases, leaving 15 bases between the germline ends. The DNA for the CDR3 is TGCGCCAGCAGCCAAGATCGTACGGACAATGGCTATGGCTACACCTTC. This encodes CASSQDRTDNGYGYTF.

The chain is built from TRBV11-3 and TRBJ2-2; D perhaps matches TRBD2 (6 bases). From germline, CDR1 is SGHNT and CDR2 YENEEA. CDR3 length equals 14 residues. Between the trimmed V and J ends, which lost 1 base and 4 bases, there was a span of 7 bases. The CDR3 DNA reads TGTGCCAGCAGCTTAGGGGGAGGCACCGGGGAGCTGTTTTTT. Protein sequence: CASSLGGGTGELFF.

This clone appeared a few times. The chain couples TRBV9 to TRBJ1-4; tentative D call: TRBD1 (6 bases). This CDR3 contains 15 residues. Germline loops: CDR1 SGDLS, CDR2 YYNGEE. Trimming cost V 4 bases and J 4 bases, with 14 bases left between them. DNA for the CDR3: TGTGCCAGCAGCCCAACAGGGACGATTAATGAAAAACTGTTTTTT. Protein: CASSPTGTINEKLFF.

The rearrangement links TRBV27 to TRBJ1-5, with D maybe TRBD1 (5 bases). The CDR3 consists of 15 residues. The germline V gene encodes CDR1 MNHEY and CDR2 SMNVEV (reference sequence). The V end was cut by 6 bases, the J end by 4 bases, with 16 bases between. CDR3 nucleotide sequence: TGTGCCAGCAGCCCCCGGGGACTTTTTAATCAGCCCCAGCATTTT. Amino acids: CASSPRGLFNQPQHF.

The gene calls are TRBV15 and TRBJ1-5; perhaps TRBD1 as D (6 bases). V dropped 5 bases and J dropped 6 bases, with 17 bases sitting between them. The CDR3 is made up of 15 amino acids. The germline V gene has CDR1 LNHNV and CDR2 YYDKDF (reference sequence). The CDR3 spells CATSGASLDSQPQHF. The CDR3 DNA follows: TGTGCCACCAGCGGTGCTTCTTTGGACAGTCAGCCCCAGCATTTT. Filled out from reference TRBV15 and TRBJ1-5, the complete variable domain reads DAMVIQNPRYQVTQFGKPVTLSCSQTLNHNVMYWYQQKSSQAPKLLFHYYDKDFNNEADTPDNFQSRRPNTSFCFLDIRSPGLGDTAMYLCATSGASLDSQPQHFGDGTRLSIL.

The chain employs TRBV7-8 and TRBJ1-2; TRBD1 agrees at 8 bases. The germline gives CDR1 SGHVS, CDR2 FQNEAQ. The J segment lost 4 bases and the V segment lost 1 base, leaving 2 bases of the junction unmatched. This CDR3 is 14 amino acids long. CDR3 in amino acids: CASSLGTGTYGYTF. The CDR3 nucleotides read TGTGCCAGCAGCTTAGGGACAGGGACCTATGGCTACACCTTC.

The J gene is TRBJ2-4, the V gene TRBV5-1; TRBD2 matches 7 bases. There are 15 residues in the CDR3. The trim removed 7 bases at V and 2 bases at J, leaving 9 bases unmatched. Germline-derived CDR1 and CDR2 are SGHRS and YFSETQ. Here the CDR3 reads CASSPASGTKNIQYF. The CDR3 DNA follows: TGCGCCAGCTCCCCAGCTAGCGGTACCAAAAACATTCAGTACTTC.

A few counts support this clone. The rearrangement uses TRBV30 and TRBJ1-4; 10 nucleotides align to TRBD1. Trimming cost V 1 base and J 7 bases; bases outside gene matches: 6. From germline, CDR1 is GTSNPN and CDR2 SVGIG (reference sequence). This CDR3 is 15 amino acids long. The CDR3 loop is CAWSGDRGLGEKLFF. As DNA, the CDR3 is TGTGCCTGGAGTGGCGACAGGGGGCTTGGTGAAAAACTGTTTTTT.

The rearrangement joins TRBV6-4 to TRBJ2-6; TRBD2 might be the D (5 bases). CDR3 length: 16 residues. Germline V gives CDR1 MRHNA, CDR2 SNTAGT. Trimming took 3 bases from V and 1 from J, leaving 10 bases between them. The CDR3 DNA is TGTGCCAGCAGTGAAACACCGGGGTCTGGGGCCAACGTCCTGACTTTC. Translated, it gives CASSETPGSGANVLTF.

This sequence joins TRBV7-3 and TRBJ2-2; maybe TRBD2 (6 bases). This CDR3 has 15 residues. V gave up 5 bases and J gave up 1 base, with 11 bases separating them. Germline-derived CDR1 and CDR2 are SGHTA and FQGTGA. The CDR3 spells CASSIHGGNTGELFF. DNA of the CDR3: TGTGCCAGCAGCATCCACGGGGGGAACACCGGGGAGCTGTTTTTT.

The rearrangement links TRBV5-6 to TRBJ1-2; 8 nucleotides align to TRBD1. J gave up 5 bases and V 4 bases, and 7 bases lay outside the gene matches. Germline V gives CDR1 SGHDT, CDR2 YYEEEE. The CDR3 contains 14 residues. Here the CDR3 reads CASSGRQGRYGYTF. For the CDR3, the DNA is TGTGCCAGCAGCGGGAGACAGGGGAGATATGGCTACACCTTC.

This chain joins TRBV7-2 and TRBJ1-5; D remains ambiguous. This CDR3 has 14 amino acids. Trimming took 5 bases from V and 7 from J, leaving 15 bases between them. From germline, CDR1 is SGHTA and CDR2 FQGNSA. The CDR3 DNA is TGTGCCAGCAGCCTCCTAGGTCCTAGACAGCCCCAGCATTTT. Translating it yields CASSLLGPRQPQHF.

This clone was observed once. The identical CDR3 is also encoded by other nucleotide sequences in the sample. This chain uses TRBV7-2 with TRBJ1-1, with D hard to call. The V gene lost 1 base and the J gene lost 1 base, with 7 bases spanning the gap. This CDR3 region has 14 residues. Germline V gene data show CDR1 as SGHTA and CDR2 as FQGNSA. The DNA for the CDR3 is TGTGCCAGCAGCTTAGTCCCGGGGAACACTGAAGCTTTCTTT. Translating it yields CASSLVPGNTEAFF.

The J gene is TRBJ2-5, the V gene TRBV10-2; TRBD1 agrees at 7 bases. CDR3 size: 17 residues. The junction had 16 bases not matched to a gene; V was cut back by 5 bases and J by 4 bases. Germline V gives CDR1 WSHSY, CDR2 SAAADI. CDR3 protein: CASSSGTELIFLETQYF. The DNA of the CDR3 is TGCGCCAGCAGTTCCGGGACAGAGCTCATATTCCTAGAGACCCAGTACTTC.

CDR3 residues: CASSLEQGLVSPLHF. DNA of the CDR3: TGTGCCAGCAGCTTGGAACAGGGTTTGGTTTCACCCCTCCACTTT. The chain is built from TRBV5-6 and TRBJ1-6; maybe TRBD1 (6 bases). V was cut by 0 bases and J by 9 bases, with 13 bases left in between. The CDR3 has 15 amino acids. Germline V gene sequence: CDR1 SGHDT, CDR2 YYEEEE. Full variable domain (outside the CDR3, taken from reference TRBV5-6 and TRBJ1-6): DAGVTQSPTHLIKTRGQQVTLRCSPKSGHDTVSWYQQALGQGPQFIFQYYEEEERQRGNFPDRFSGHQFPNYSSELNVNALLLGDSALYLCASSLEQGLVSPLHFGNGTRLTVT.

This clone was detected only once. The chain links TRBV10-1 to TRBJ1-4; a possible D gene is TRBD1 (6 bases). Trimming left V 0 bases short and J 2 bases short, with 22 bases between. The germline V gene has CDR1 WNHNN and CDR2 SYGVQD (reference sequence). This CDR3 has 20 residues. CDR3 nucleotide sequence: TGCGCCAGCAGTGAGTCATTTGTGGGACACATCGAATCTACTAATGAAAAACTGTTTTTT. Its protein product is CASSESFVGHIESTNEKLFF.

The CDR3 loop is CASSLGDRGRNTEAFF. In nucleotides, the CDR3 is TGCGCCAGCAGCTTGGGGGACAGGGGGCGAAACACTGAAGCTTTCTTT. The V and J genes are TRBV5-1 and TRBJ1-1; TRBD1 matches 12 bases. Trimming cost V 0 bases and J 2 bases; bases outside gene matches: 2. The CDR3 has 16 residues. In germline, CDR1 is SGHRS, CDR2 YFSETQ.

The chain uses TRBV6-5 and TRBJ1-1; a possible D gene is TRBD1 (6 bases). V lost 2 bases to trimming and J lost 4 bases, with 11 bases between them. This CDR3 has 14 amino acids. Germline CDR1 is MNHEY and CDR2 is SVGAGI. The CDR3 sequence is CASSYAQGVTEAFF. Written as DNA, the CDR3 is TGTGCCAGCAGTTACGCACAGGGTGTCACTGAAGCTTTCTTT.

The chain is built from TRBV19 and TRBJ2-6; possibly TRBD1 for D (5 bases). The CDR3 totals 16 residues. CDR1 LNHDA and CDR2 SQIVND come from the germline V gene (reference sequence). Trimming removed 6 bases from V and 0 bases from J, with 12 bases in between. This chain's CDR3 is CASSPDSFSGANVLTF. The CDR3, as DNA: TGTGCCAGTAGCCCCGACAGCTTCTCTGGGGCCAACGTCCTGACTTTC.

V is TRBV6-2 or TRBV6-3 and J is TRBJ2-3; 16 bases agree with TRBD2. The germline gives CDR1 MNHEY, CDR2 SVGEGT. This CDR3 spans 19 amino acids. V was pared by 0 bases and J by 5 bases, with 8 bases of the junction left unmatched. The CDR3 coding sequence is TGTGCCAGCAGTTACTCCTTCGGGACTAGCGGGAGGGATCTAGATACGCAGTATTTT. Translated, it gives CASSYSFGTSGRDLDTQYF.

The chain links TRBV25-1 to TRBJ1-2; no clear D. CDR3 length equals 15 residues. Germline V gene data show CDR1 as MGHDK and CDR2 as SYGVNS. V lost 4 bases and J lost 5, with 17 bases in between. The CDR3 DNA follows: TGTGCCAGCAGTGGAGGACTGCCACTCCTTTATGGCTACACCTTC. This encodes CASSGGLPLLYGYTF.

The J gene is TRBJ1-1, the V gene TRBV6-2 or TRBV6-3; the D gene is possibly TRBD1 (6 bases). V was pared by 4 bases and J by 3 bases, with 12 bases between. Germline CDR1 is MNHEY and CDR2 is SVGEGT. There are 14 residues in the CDR3. CDR3 sequence: CASSFQGRDTEAFF. DNA for the CDR3: TGTGCCAGCAGTTTCCAGGGGCGGGACACTGAAGCTTTCTTT.